The 20 T cell receptor beta chains given below trace back to one sample, sequenced in a study of T-cell reconstitution after alpha-beta-depleted transplantation in children. A library of TCRbeta sequences, prepared with unique molecular identifiers, was generated. TCRdb reprocessed the PCR reads via MiXCR and lists one record per CDR3 protein. The table lists about a million distinct CDR3 sequences, about 29% of them singletons, with about 28% in the top ten. The sequencing used PBMCs, mostly from graft donor cells, collected 360 days after TCRalphabeta/CD19-depleted stem cell transplant. Receptors originate from a boy younger than two who had a stem cell transplant for SCID, so the T cells may come from the graft donor.

The chain couples TRBV20-1 to TRBJ2-7; D is ambiguous. CDR3 length: 13 amino acids. V was shortened by 3 bases and J by 4 bases, with 13 bases between the two germline ends. Germline CDR1 and CDR2: DFQATT and SNEGSKA (reference sequence). CDR3 region: CSARAQLNYEQYF. DNA for the CDR3: TGCAGTGCTAGGGCTCAGCTGAATTACGAGCAGTACTTC.

This clonotype was seen only a few times. V and J are TRBV20-1 and TRBJ1-6; 7 nucleotides match TRBD1. The length of the CDR3 is 15 residues. With V trimmed by 1 base and J by 7 bases, 7 bases remained unmatched. Germline loops: CDR1 DFQATT, CDR2 SNEGSKA (reference sequence). CDR3 residues: CSARVRGQQNSPLHF. The CDR3 DNA follows: TGCAGTGCTAGAGTTAGGGGACAGCAGAATTCACCCCTCCACTTT.

The gene calls are TRBV7-2 and TRBJ1-1, with a weak D call TRBD1 (5 bases). The CDR3 sequence is 15 residues long. The germline CDR1 and CDR2 sequences are SGHTA and FQGNSA. V shed 4 bases and J shed 4 bases, with 16 bases lying between them. The CDR3 loop reads CASSSTFRGATEAFF. The CDR3 DNA reads as TGTGCCAGCAGCTCCACATTCCGCGGGGCCACTGAAGCTTTCTTT.

V gene TRBV4-2 combines with J gene TRBJ1-1, with 8 bases lining up with TRBD1. The CDR3 sequence is 16 residues long. Germline V gene sequence: CDR1 LGHNA, CDR2 YNFKEQ. J was trimmed by 5 bases and V by 4 bases; bases with no gene match: 12. CDR3 protein: CASSPETGATRTEAFF. The CDR3, as DNA: TGTGCCAGCAGCCCTGAGACAGGGGCCACGCGGACTGAAGCTTTCTTT.

This clonotype was seen only a few times. This rearrangement joins TRBV2 to TRBJ1-1, with no clear D. From germline, CDR1 is SNHLY and CDR2 FYNNEI. The V end was cut by 0 bases, the J end by 1 base, with 0 bases between. This CDR3 region has 12 residues. The CDR3 here is CASSEANTEAFF. As DNA, the CDR3 is TGTGCCAGCAGTGAAGCGAACACTGAAGCTTTCTTT.

This chain links TRBV28 with TRBJ2-7, with D unclear. The CDR3 runs 12 residues. The germline gives CDR1 MDHEN, CDR2 SYDVKM. Trimming removed 6 bases at V and 6 bases at J, with 12 bases between. The CDR3 spells CASSHAWGEQYF. CDR3 DNA: TGTGCCAGCAGCCATGCCTGGGGCGAGCAGTACTTC. The complete variable domain, with remaining parts taken from reference TRBV28 and TRBJ2-7, reads DVKVTQSSRYLVKRTGEKVFLECVQDMDHENMFWYRQDPGLGLRLIYFSYDVKMKEKGDIPEGYSVSREKKERFSLILESASTNQTSMYLCASSHAWGEQYFGPGTRLTVT.

This clonotype was found a few times. V and J are TRBV12-3 or TRBV12-4 and TRBJ1-1; 8 bases agree with TRBD1. The CDR3 loop spans 13 amino acids. J lost 7 bases, V lost 5 bases, and 6 bases had no gene match. For the CDR3, the DNA is TGTGCCAGCAGTACCCAAGACAGGGGTGAAGCTTTCTTT. This sequence encodes CASSTQDRGEAFF.

The J gene is TRBJ1-1, the V gene TRBV29-1, with a weak D call TRBD1 (5 bases). Trimming pared 4 bases from V and 2 bases from J, leaving 8 bases between. The CDR3 consists of 12 residues. CDR1 and CDR2 from the germline V gene are SQVTM and ANQGSEA. The CDR3 loop is CSVADSNTEAFF. The CDR3 coding sequence is TGCAGCGTTGCTGACAGTAACACTGAAGCTTTCTTT.

The chain couples TRBV28 to TRBJ2-7; D possibly corresponds to TRBD2 (5 bases). Germline-derived CDR1 and CDR2 are MDHEN and SYDVKM. This CDR3 region has 14 residues. V was cut by 1 base and J by 6 bases, with 13 bases left in between. The CDR3 is CASSLSLRGLEQYF. The CDR3 region has the DNA TGTGCCAGCAGTTTATCACTGAGAGGGCTCGAGCAGTACTTC.

The chain employs TRBV4-1 and TRBJ2-6; D not resolved. The CDR3 consists of 17 residues. Germline assignment: CDR1 MGHRA and CDR2 YSYEKL. V shed 0 bases and J shed 4 bases, with 13 bases lying between them. As DNA, the CDR3 is TGCGCCAGCAGCCAAGATCCTCTTCTTGGCGGGGCCAACGTCCTGACTTTC. Translation: CASSQDPLLGGANVLTF.

The chain links TRBV2 to TRBJ2-5; 7 bases agree with TRBD2. V shed 8 bases, J shed 3 bases, and the junction held 12 bases outside the gene matches. CDR3 size: 15 residues. In germline, CDR1 is SNHLY, CDR2 FYNNEI. CDR3 residues: CASGWTSHSEETQYF. The CDR3 region has the DNA TGTGCCAGCGGCTGGACTAGTCATTCAGAAGAGACCCAGTACTTC.

This clonotype was seen a few times. This chain connects TRBV5-1 to TRBJ2-1, with unresolved D. The CDR3 consists of 12 residues. Germline CDR1 is SGHRS and CDR2 is YFSETQ. Trimming shortened V by 7 bases and J by 2 bases, and 7 bases separated the two germline ends. The CDR3 DNA follows: TGCGCCAGCGGACGAGCCTACAATGAGCAGTTCTTC. It encodes CASGRAYNEQFF.

This chain links TRBV7-2 with TRBJ2-7, with unresolved D. Germline V gene lookup returns CDR1 SGHTA and CDR2 FQGNSA. The CDR3 loop spans 15 amino acids. Trimming stripped 1 base from V and 2 bases from J, with 12 bases between. Here the CDR3 reads CASSLVDSLAYEQYF. CDR3 nucleotides: TGTGCCAGCAGCTTAGTTGATAGTCTGGCCTACGAGCAGTACTTC. Looking up the rest from reference TRBV7-2 and TRBJ2-7 gives the full variable domain: GAGVSQSPSNKVTEKGKDVELRCDPISGHTALYWYRQSLGQGLEFLIYFQGNSAPDKSGLPSDRFSAERTGGSVSTLTIQRTQQEDSAVYLCASSLVDSLAYEQYFGPGTRLTVT.

Regarding this clonotype: The limits of the CDR3 on the DNA are not certain, so only TCRdb's listed CDR3 is given. The V and J genes are TRBV7-2 and TRBJ2-5; TRBD1 is taken as the D call from the table, unchecked against the DNA. Germline-derived CDR1 and CDR2 are SGHTA and FQGNSA. The CDR3 numbers 18 amino acids, ends counted. This chain's CDR3 is CASSIPPWGRGTEETEYF.

The genes are TRBV11-2 and TRBJ2-1; D is perhaps TRBD2 (5 bases). Trimming stripped 5 bases from V and 6 bases from J, with 14 bases between. The CDR3 runs to 14 residues. Per germline, CDR1 SGHAT and CDR2 FQNNGV. In DNA, the CDR3 is TGTGCCAGCAGCCCCCGCGGGCTTCCCAATGAGCAGTTCTTC. Protein product: CASSPRGLPNEQFF.

The chain links TRBV29-1 to TRBJ2-3, with 8 bases lining up with TRBD1. The CDR3 has 16 amino acids. Trimming took 3 bases from V and 6 from J; bases not matched to a gene: 14. Germline V gene lookup returns CDR1 SQVTM and CDR2 ANQGSEA. DNA for the CDR3: TGCAGCGTTGACCACGCAACAGGGGGATCGGCCGATACGCAGTATTTT. Its protein is CSVDHATGGSADTQYF.

This clonotype appeared a few times. The chain recombines TRBV20-1 with TRBJ2-1, with 13 bases fitting TRBD2. This CDR3 is built from 15 residues. J was trimmed by 8 bases and V by 6 bases; bases with no gene match: 10. Germline V gene data show CDR1 as DFQATT and CDR2 as SNEGSKA (reference sequence). This CDR3 reads CSANVLAGGLHEQFF. The DNA of the CDR3 is TGCAGTGCCAACGTACTAGCGGGGGGGTTACATGAGCAGTTCTTC.

This clonotype occurred a few times. The J gene is TRBJ2-5, the V gene TRBV2; 7 bases line up with TRBD2. The CDR3 contains 16 residues. Germline CDR1 reads SNHLY; CDR2 reads FYNNEI. V shed 7 bases and J 6 bases; nucleotides not matched to a gene: 17. CDR3 sequence (DNA): TGTGCCAGCACCCTGATGTGGGGGGGAGCGCGGCAGACCCAGTACTTC. This translates into CASTLMWGGARQTQYF.

This clonotype was recorded only once. Written as DNA, the CDR3 is TGTGCCAGCAGTAAAGGCCCGTTAGCAGATACGCAGTATTTT. Translation gives CASSKGPLADTQYF. The gene calls are TRBV12-3 or TRBV12-4 and TRBJ2-3; D gene ambiguous. This CDR3 spans 14 amino acids. Trimming pared 5 bases from V and 4 bases from J, leaving 13 bases between.

The chain employs TRBV6-1 and TRBJ2-1, with 9 positions matching TRBD2. With V trimmed by 4 bases and J by 8 bases, 6 bases remained unmatched. Germline CDR1 is MNHNS and CDR2 is SASEGT. This CDR3 is 14 amino acids long. The CDR3 protein is CASSGGGALHEQFF. The CDR3, as DNA: TGTGCCAGCAGTGGCGGGGGGGCTCTTCATGAGCAGTTCTTC.